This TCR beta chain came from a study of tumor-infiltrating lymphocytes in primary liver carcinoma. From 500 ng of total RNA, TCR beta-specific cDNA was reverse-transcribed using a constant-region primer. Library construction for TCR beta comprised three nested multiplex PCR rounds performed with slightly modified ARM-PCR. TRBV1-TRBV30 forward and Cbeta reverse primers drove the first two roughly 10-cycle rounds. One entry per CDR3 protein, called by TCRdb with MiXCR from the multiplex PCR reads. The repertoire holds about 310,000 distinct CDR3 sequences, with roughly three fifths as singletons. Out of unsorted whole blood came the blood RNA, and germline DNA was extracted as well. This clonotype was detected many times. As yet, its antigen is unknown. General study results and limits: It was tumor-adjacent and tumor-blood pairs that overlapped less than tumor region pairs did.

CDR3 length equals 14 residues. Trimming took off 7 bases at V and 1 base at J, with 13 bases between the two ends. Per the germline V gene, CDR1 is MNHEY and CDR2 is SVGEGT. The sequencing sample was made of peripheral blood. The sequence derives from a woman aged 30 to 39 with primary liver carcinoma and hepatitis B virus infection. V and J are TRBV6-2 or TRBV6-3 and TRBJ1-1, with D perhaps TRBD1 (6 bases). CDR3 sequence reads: CASTRGGRNTEAFF. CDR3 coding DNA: TGTGCCAGCACCAGAGGGGGGAGGAACACTGAAGCTTTCTTT.